The count of the clone carrying this TCR beta chain is one. Its cognate antigen is unknown. This table comes from immunoSEQ multiplex PCR, and its TCRdb copy is limited to in-frame clones, with some not included. Of around 60,000 clones in the sample, about 85% were seen once. As to time point: week 23, last vaccination. Each dose delivered 300 ug of mutant IDH1 20-mer peptide subcutaneously with imiquimod. This record comes from a study of a mutant IDH1 vaccine in newly diagnosed glioma. Germline V lookup: CDR1 SNHLY, CDR2 FYNNEI. Trimming removed 0 bases from V and 0 bases from J, with 11 bases in between. The CDR3 covers 16 residues.

The sample in question was PBMCs, obtained from a glioma patient whose treatment included an IDH1 peptide vaccine. The TCR sequence derives from a man aged 30 to 39 with glioma. The rearrangement joins TRBV2 to TRBJ1-1; D remains ambiguous. The CDR3 spells CASSEAETEMNTEAFF. The CDR3 bases are TGTGCCAGCAGTGAAGCGGAGACGGAAATGAACACTGAAGCTTTCTTT.